This T cell receptor beta chain comes out of a study of monozygotic twins with inflammatory bowel disease. Broader study findings: IBD patients carried less diverse TCRbeta repertoires (inverse Simpson) than healthy co-twins. Some repertoire variability may stem from patients' differing immunosuppressive treatments.

TCRdb reprocessed the 5' RACE reads; each CDR3 protein has one entry and no DNA is given. This table lists just over 300,000 distinct CDR3 sequences. Regarding this clonotype: No antigen is known for it.

Sequenced input: blood. The clonotype was recovered from a human donor with ulcerative colitis or Crohn's disease, or a healthy co-twin of an affected twin (not recorded which).

The CDR3 spells CSARTGGATTYEQYF. The genes are TRBV20-1 and TRBJ2-7; the TCRdb call, TRBD1, lacks DNA for checking. The length of the CDR3 is 15 residues. Germline V CDR1 and CDR2: DFQATT, SNEGSKA (reference sequence).